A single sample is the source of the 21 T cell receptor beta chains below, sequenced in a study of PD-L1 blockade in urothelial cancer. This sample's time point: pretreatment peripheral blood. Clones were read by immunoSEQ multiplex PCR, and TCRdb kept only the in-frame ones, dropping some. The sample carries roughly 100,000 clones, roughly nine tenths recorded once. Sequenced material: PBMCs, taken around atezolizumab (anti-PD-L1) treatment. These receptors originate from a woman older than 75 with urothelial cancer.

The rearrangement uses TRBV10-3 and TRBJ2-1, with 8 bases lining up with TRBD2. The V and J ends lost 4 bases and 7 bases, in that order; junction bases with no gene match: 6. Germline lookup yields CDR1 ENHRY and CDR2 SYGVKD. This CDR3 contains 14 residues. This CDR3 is CAISAGGPVNEQFF. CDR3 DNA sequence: TGTGCCATCAGTGCGGGAGGGCCAGTTAATGAGCAGTTCTTC.

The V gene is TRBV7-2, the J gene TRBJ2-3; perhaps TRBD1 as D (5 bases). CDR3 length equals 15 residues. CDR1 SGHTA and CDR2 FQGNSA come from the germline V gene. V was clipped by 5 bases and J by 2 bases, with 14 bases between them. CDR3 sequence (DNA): TGTGCCAGCAGCCTGGGGCCAGATTACACAGATACGCAGTATTTT. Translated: CASSLGPDYTDTQYF.

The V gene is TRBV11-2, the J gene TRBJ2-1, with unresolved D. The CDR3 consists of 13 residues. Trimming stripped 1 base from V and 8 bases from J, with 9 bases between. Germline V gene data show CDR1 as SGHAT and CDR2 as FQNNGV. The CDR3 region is CASSLGLWDEQFF. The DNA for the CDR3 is TGTGCCAGCAGCTTAGGACTCTGGGATGAGCAGTTCTTC.

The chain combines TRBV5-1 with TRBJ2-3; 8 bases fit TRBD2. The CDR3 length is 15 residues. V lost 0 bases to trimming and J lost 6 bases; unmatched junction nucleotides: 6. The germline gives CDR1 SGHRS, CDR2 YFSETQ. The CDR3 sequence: CASSLGSGSFDTQYF. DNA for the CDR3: TGCGCCAGCAGCTTGGGGAGCGGGAGTTTCGATACGCAGTATTTT.

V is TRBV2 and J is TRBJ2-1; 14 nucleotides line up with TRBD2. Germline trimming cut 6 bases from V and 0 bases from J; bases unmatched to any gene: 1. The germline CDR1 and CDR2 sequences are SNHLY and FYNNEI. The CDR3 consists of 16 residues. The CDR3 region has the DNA TGTGCCAGCAGGGGACTAGCGGGGGCCTCCTACAATGAGCAGTTCTTC. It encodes CASRGLAGASYNEQFF. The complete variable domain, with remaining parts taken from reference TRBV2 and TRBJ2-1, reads EPEVTQTPSHQVTQMGQEVILRCVPISNHLYFYWYRQILGQKVEFLVSFYNNEISEKSEIFDDQFSVERPDGSNFTLKIRSTKLEDSAMYFCASRGLAGASYNEQFFGPGTRLTVL.

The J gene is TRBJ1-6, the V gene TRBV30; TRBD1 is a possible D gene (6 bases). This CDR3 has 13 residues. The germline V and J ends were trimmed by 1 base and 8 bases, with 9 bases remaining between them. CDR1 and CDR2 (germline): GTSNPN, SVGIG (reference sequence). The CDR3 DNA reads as TGTGCCTGGAGTGGAGGGGGGGATTCACCCCTCCACTTT. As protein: CAWSGGGDSPLHF.

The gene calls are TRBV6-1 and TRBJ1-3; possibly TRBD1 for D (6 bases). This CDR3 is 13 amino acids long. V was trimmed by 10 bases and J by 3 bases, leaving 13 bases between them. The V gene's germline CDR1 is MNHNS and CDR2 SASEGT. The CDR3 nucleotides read TGTGCCATCTACACAGGGCTTGGAAACACCATATATTTT. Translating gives CAIYTGLGNTIYF.

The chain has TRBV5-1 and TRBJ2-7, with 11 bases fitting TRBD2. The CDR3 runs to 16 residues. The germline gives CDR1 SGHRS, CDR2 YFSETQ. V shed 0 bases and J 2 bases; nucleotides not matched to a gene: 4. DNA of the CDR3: TGCGCCAGCAGCTTGGCTACTAGCGGGAGTCCCTACGAGCAGTACTTC. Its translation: CASSLATSGSPYEQYF. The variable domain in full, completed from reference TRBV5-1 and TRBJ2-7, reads KAGVTQTPRYLIKTRGQQVTLSCSPISGHRSVSWYQQTPGQGLQFLFEYFSETQRNKGNFPGRFSGRQFSNSRSEMNVSTLELGDSALYLCASSLATSGSPYEQYFGPGTRLTVT.

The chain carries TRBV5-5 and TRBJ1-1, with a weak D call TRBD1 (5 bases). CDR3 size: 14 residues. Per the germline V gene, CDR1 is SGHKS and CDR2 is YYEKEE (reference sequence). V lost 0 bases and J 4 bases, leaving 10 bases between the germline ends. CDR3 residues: CASSLARVVTEAFF. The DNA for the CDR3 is TGTGCCAGCAGCTTGGCCAGGGTTGTCACTGAAGCTTTCTTT.

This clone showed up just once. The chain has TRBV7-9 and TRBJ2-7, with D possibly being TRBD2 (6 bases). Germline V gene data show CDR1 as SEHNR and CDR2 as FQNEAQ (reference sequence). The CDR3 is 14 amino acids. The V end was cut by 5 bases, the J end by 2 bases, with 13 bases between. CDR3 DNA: TGTGCCAGCAGCCTACCCCGGAGGGCCTACGAGCAGTACTTC. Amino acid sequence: CASSLPRRAYEQYF.

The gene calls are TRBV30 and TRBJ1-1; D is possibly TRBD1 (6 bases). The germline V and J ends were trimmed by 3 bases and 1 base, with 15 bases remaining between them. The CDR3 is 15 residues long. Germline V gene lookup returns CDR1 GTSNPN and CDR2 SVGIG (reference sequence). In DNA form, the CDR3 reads TGTGCCTGGAGAGGACAGCGGACGCGGAACACTGAAGCTTTCTTT. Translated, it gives CAWRGQRTRNTEAFF.

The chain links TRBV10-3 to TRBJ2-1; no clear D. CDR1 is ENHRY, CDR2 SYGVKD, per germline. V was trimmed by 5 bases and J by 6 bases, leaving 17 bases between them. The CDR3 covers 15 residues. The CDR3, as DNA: TGTGCCATCAGTCCCCCCACCCAATCAGGCAATGAGCAGTTCTTC. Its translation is CAISPPTQSGNEQFF.

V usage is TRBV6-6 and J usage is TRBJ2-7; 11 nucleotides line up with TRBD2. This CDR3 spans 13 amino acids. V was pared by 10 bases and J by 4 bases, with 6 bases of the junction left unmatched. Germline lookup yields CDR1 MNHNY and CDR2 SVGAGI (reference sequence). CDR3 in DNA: TGTGCCACCGCCGGGACTAGCGGATACGAGCAGTACTTC. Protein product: CATAGTSGYEQYF.

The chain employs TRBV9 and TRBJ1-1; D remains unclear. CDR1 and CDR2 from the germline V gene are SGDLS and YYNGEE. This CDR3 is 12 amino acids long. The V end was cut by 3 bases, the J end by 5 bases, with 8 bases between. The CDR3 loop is CASSDSGTEAFF. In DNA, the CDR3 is TGTGCCAGCAGCGACAGCGGGACTGAAGCTTTCTTT.

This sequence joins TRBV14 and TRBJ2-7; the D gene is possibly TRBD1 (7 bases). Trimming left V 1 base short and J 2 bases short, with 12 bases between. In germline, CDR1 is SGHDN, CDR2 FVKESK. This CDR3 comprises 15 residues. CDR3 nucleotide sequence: TGTGCCAGCAGCCAAGGACAGGGACTTACCTACGAGCAGTACTTC. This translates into CASSQGQGLTYEQYF.

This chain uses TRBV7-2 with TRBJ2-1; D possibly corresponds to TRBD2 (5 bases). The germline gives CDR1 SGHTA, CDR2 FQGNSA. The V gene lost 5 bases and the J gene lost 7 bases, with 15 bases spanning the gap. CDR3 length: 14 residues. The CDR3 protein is CASSQSTSSNEQFF. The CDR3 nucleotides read TGTGCCAGCAGCCAATCCACTAGTTCAAATGAGCAGTTCTTC.

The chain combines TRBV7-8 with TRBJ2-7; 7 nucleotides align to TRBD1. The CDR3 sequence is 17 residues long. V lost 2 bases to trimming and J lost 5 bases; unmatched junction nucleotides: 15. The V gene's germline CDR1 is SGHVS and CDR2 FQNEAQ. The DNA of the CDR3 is TGTGCCAGCAGCTTAAGAAAGATTAACAGGGGTTTCGACGAGCAGTACTTC. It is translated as CASSLRKINRGFDEQYF.

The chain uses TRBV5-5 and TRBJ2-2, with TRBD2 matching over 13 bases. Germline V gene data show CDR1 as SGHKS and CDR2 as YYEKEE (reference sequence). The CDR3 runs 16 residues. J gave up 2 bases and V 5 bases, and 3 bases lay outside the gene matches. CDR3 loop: CASRRGLAGNTGELFF. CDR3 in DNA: TGTGCCAGCAGACGGGGACTAGCGGGAAACACCGGGGAGCTGTTTTTT.

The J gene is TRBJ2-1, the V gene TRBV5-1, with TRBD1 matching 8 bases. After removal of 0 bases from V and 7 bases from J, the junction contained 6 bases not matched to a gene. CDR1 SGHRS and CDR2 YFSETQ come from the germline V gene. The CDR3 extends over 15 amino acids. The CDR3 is CASSLAGQGWNEQFF. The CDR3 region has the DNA TGCGCCAGCAGCTTGGCAGGACAGGGATGGAATGAGCAGTTCTTC.

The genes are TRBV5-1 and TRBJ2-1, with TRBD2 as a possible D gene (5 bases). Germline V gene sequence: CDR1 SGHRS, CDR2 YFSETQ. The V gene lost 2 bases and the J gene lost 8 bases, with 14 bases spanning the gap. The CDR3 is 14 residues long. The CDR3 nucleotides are TGCGCCAGCAGCTTTGGTGGGAGCAGCGATGAGCAGTTCTTC. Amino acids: CASSFGGSSDEQFF.

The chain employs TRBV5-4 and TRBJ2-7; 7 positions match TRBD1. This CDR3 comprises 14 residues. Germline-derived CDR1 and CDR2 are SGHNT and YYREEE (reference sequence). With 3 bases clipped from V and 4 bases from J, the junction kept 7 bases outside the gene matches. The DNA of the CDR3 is TGTGCCAGCAGCTCGGGACAGTTGAGGTACGAGCAGTACTTC. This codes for CASSSGQLRYEQYF.